A single sample is the source of the 10 T cell receptor beta chains below, sequenced in a study of spatial heterogeneity in lung cancer. Time point specified: sample taken at primary tumor resection. For these receptors, no antigen is known. A single record per CDR3 protein comes from TCRdb applying MiXCR to the 5' RACE reads. The sample table sets out about 17 distinct CDR3 sequences. Whole-study findings and limits: Tumors with more nonsynonymous mutations had more expanded intratumoral alpha and beta TCRs.

This sample comprised lung tumor tissue, obtained at surgery. These receptors were obtained from a male donor with early-stage non-small cell lung cancer.

The table lists this clonotype with a few counts. Little can be read into the size of this beta chain, an off-target read in a library designed for alpha chains. The chain links TRBV29-1 to TRBJ2-7; D unresolved. The CDR3 is 13 amino acids. Per the germline V gene, CDR1 is SQVTM and CDR2 is ANQGSEA. The germline V and J ends were trimmed by 3 bases and 6 bases, with 15 bases remaining between them. This CDR3 is CSVDKGSRTEQYF. The DNA for the CDR3 is TGCAGCGTTGATAAGGGTAGCAGGACCGAGCAGTACTTC.

A remark on this clonotype: A library prepared for alpha chains yielded this beta chain as an off-target read; its size is of little meaning. The chain employs TRBV3-1 and TRBJ2-5; D possibly corresponds to TRBD2 (6 bases). Germline assignment: CDR1 LGHDT and CDR2 YNNKEL (reference sequence). The CDR3 totals 16 residues. V dropped 1 base and J dropped 4 bases, with 16 bases sitting between them. The chain's CDR3 is CASSQVIPGDLETQYF. CDR3 sequence (DNA): TGTGCCAGCAGCCAAGTAATACCGGGAGATCTAGAGACCCAGTACTTC.

The table lists this clonotype with a few counts. The junction does not match germline at one end; this may be a read error. The library was prepared for alpha chains; this beta chain is a stray read, so its frequency means little. The chain couples TRBV5-1 to TRBJ1-1, with D tentatively TRBD1 (6 bases). The germline V gene encodes CDR1 SGHRS and CDR2 YFSETQ. The CDR3 is 15 amino acids. This CDR3 is CACSSGHSVNTEAFF. Written as DNA, the CDR3 is TGCGCCTGCAGCTCGGGACATAGCGTGAACACTGAAGCTTTCTTT. The full variable domain, rest sourced from reference TRBV5-1 and TRBJ1-1, is KAGVTQTPRYLIKTRGQQVTLSCSPISGHRSVSWYQQTPGQGLQFLFEYFSETQRNKGNFPGRFSGRQFSNSRSEMNVSTLELGDSALYLCACSSGHSVNTEAFFGQGTRLTVV.

As for this clonotype: This beta chain turned up in a library designed for alpha chains; as an off-target read, its abundance says little. The chain joins TRBV9 to TRBJ1-5, with a tentative D call TRBD1 (5 bases). Germline CDR1 reads SGDLS; CDR2 reads YYNGEE. This CDR3 region has 14 residues. The V gene lost 0 bases and the J gene lost 4 bases, with 8 bases spanning the gap. The CDR3: CASSVGQTNQPQHF. CDR3 bases: TGTGCCAGCAGCGTAGGACAGACAAATCAGCCCCAGCATTTT.

Sample share makes this clonotype hyperexpanded. The library was built for alpha chains, so this beta chain is an off-target read and its size means little. The chain recombines TRBV7-8 with TRBJ1-4, with no clear D. Trimming left V 1 base short and J 4 bases short, with 7 bases between. In germline, CDR1 is SGHVS, CDR2 FQNEAQ. CDR3 length equals 14 residues. CDR3 sequence: CASSLERFNEKLFF. CDR3 in DNA: TGTGCCAGCAGCTTAGAACGGTTTAATGAAAAACTGTTTTTT.

This clonotype came up a few times. This beta chain appears as a stray read in a library generated for alpha chains; its size is not informative. The genes are TRBV27 and TRBJ2-3; possible D gene TRBD2, 5 bases. The germline gives CDR1 MNHEY, CDR2 SMNVEV (reference sequence). V was cut by 4 bases and J by 7 bases, with 9 bases left in between. There are 12 residues in the CDR3. The CDR3 loop is CASSYAGNTQYF. In DNA form, the CDR3 reads TGTGCCAGCAGTTACGCCGGGAATACGCAGTATTTT.

This clonotype was counted between two and nine times. This beta chain is off target for a library built for alpha chains, so its abundance means little. The V call is TRBV3-1, the J call TRBJ2-5; 9 bases map to TRBD2. This CDR3 comprises 16 residues. Unmatched junction bases numbered 7, after V lost 1 base and J lost 4 bases. CDR1 is LGHDT and CDR2 is YNNKEL in the germline V gene (reference sequence). Written as DNA, the CDR3 is TGTGCCAGCAGCCAAGTAATAGCGGGAGATCTAGAGACCCAGTACTTC. Amino acid sequence: CASSQVIAGDLETQYF.

In the case of this clonotype: The library was prepared for alpha chains; this beta chain is a stray read, so its frequency means little. The chain uses TRBV4-3 and TRBJ1-2; no clear D. Trimming removed 0 bases from V and 2 bases from J, with 7 bases in between. This CDR3 is 14 amino acids long. Germline CDR1 and CDR2: LGHNA and YSLEER. The CDR3 DNA follows: TGCGCCAGCAGCCAAGACAACGGAAACTATGGCTACACCTTC. This gives the protein CASSQDNGNYGYTF.

By sample share, this clonotype is hyperexpanded (1% or more). Since the library was made to target alpha chains, this beta chain is a stray read and its abundance is not meaningful. The V and J genes are TRBV6-2 or TRBV6-3 and TRBJ1-2; 7 bases agree with TRBD1. Germline V gene data show CDR1 as MNHEY and CDR2 as SVGEGT. With 5 bases clipped from V and 2 bases from J, the junction kept 8 bases outside the gene matches. The CDR3 consists of 15 residues. The CDR3 is CASSRPGTANYGYTF. Here the CDR3 DNA reads TGTGCCAGCAGTCGCCCCGGGACAGCGAACTATGGCTACACCTTC.

As regards this clonotype: As an off-target read in a library built for alpha chains, this beta chain has a frequency of little significance. This chain joins TRBV7-9 and TRBJ2-3; no firm D call. Between the trimmed V and J ends, which lost 5 bases and 5 bases, there was a span of 8 bases. Germline V lookup: CDR1 SEHNR, CDR2 FQNEAQ (reference sequence). The CDR3 loop spans 12 amino acids. The CDR3 nucleotides read TGTGCCAGCAGCACACAGCGAGATACGCAGTATTTT. Its translation: CASSTQRDTQYF. Full variable domain (missing parts from reference TRBV7-9 and TRBJ2-3): DTGVSQNPRHKITKRGQNVTFRCDPISEHNRLYWYRQTLGQGPEFLTYFQNEAQLEKSRLLSDRFSAERPKGSFSTLEIQRTEQGDSAMYLCASSTQRDTQYFGPGTRLTVL.